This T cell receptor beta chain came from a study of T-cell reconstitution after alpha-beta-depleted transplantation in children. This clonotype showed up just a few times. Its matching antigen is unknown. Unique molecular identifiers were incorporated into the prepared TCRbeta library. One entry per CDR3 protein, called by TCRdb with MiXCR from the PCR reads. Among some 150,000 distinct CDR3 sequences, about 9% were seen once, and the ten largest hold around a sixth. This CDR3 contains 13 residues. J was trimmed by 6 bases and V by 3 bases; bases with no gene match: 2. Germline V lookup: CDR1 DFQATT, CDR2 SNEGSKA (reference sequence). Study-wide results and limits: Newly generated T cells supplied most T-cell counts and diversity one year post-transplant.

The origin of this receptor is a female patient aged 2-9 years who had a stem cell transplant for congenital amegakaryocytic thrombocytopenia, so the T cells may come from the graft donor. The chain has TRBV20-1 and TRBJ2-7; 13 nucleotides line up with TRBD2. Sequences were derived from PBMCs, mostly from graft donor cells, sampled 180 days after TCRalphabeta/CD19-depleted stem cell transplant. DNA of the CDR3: TGCAGTGCTAGGACTAGCGGGAGGTTCGAGCAGTACTTC. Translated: CSARTSGRFEQYF.